These 29 T cell receptor beta chains share one sample of origin, sequenced in a study of blood T cell repertoires in COVID-19. Sequencing used immunoSEQ multiplex PCR; TCRdb keeps in-frame clones, though not all of them. Among some 77,000 clones, 90% were seen once, and the ten largest hold 4.3%. Source material: peripheral blood. These receptors were obtained from a woman aged 80 or over with active or convalescent COVID-19.

This clone is a singleton in its sample. The chain is built from TRBV28 and TRBJ1-5; a weak D match, TRBD1 (6 bases). Trimming left V 2 bases short and J 3 bases short, with 17 bases between. The CDR3 is 17 residues long. Per the germline V gene, CDR1 is MDHEN and CDR2 is SYDVKM. This chain's CDR3 is CASSLGGAEGYNQPQHF. For the CDR3, the DNA is TGTGCCAGCAGTTTAGGGGGGGCGGAGGGGTACAATCAGCCCCAGCATTTT. Combining the CDR3 with reference TRBV28 and TRBJ1-5 gives the whole variable domain DVKVTQSSRYLVKRTGEKVFLECVQDMDHENMFWYRQDPGLGLRLIYFSYDVKMKEKGDIPEGYSVSREKKERFSLILESASTNQTSMYLCASSLGGAEGYNQPQHFGDGTRLSIL.

The genes are TRBV12-3 or TRBV12-4 and TRBJ2-1, with D possibly being TRBD2 (6 bases). Trimming took 1 base from V and 10 from J, leaving 11 bases between them. The CDR3 is 13 amino acids. CDR3 DNA: TGTGCCAGCAGTTTAGTTGGGGGGAAAGAGCAGTTCTTC. This translates into CASSLVGGKEQFF.

The chain combines TRBV25-1 with TRBJ1-5; 9 bases map to TRBD1. The CDR3 length is 13 residues. Germline CDR1 MGHDK, CDR2 SYGVNS. Germline trimming cut 4 bases from V and 5 bases from J; bases unmatched to any gene: 0. The CDR3 region is CASSGQGDQPQHF. The CDR3 DNA reads TGTGCCAGCAGTGGACAGGGGGATCAGCCCCAGCATTTT.

The rearrangement joins TRBV28 to TRBJ2-7; possibly TRBD2 for D (5 bases). The germline V and J ends were trimmed by 5 bases and 2 bases, with 10 bases remaining between them. The CDR3 covers 13 residues. Looked up from germline, CDR1 is MDHEN and CDR2 is SYDVKM. The CDR3 DNA reads TGTGCCAGCAGTCTAACCGGGGCCTACGAGCAGTACTTC. Protein sequence: CASSLTGAYEQYF.

The chain has TRBV6-2 or TRBV6-3 and TRBJ1-1; D might be TRBD1 (6 bases). The CDR3 length is 15 residues. V dropped 2 bases and J dropped 4 bases, with 14 bases sitting between them. Germline assignment: CDR1 MNHEY and CDR2 SVGEGT. Written as DNA, the CDR3 is TGTGCCAGCAGTTACCGACCGGGCAGGGGCACTGAAGCTTTCTTT. Translation: CASSYRPGRGTEAFF.

CDR3 protein: CASSIQGANTEAFF. The DNA for the CDR3 is TGCGCCAGCAGCATACAGGGGGCGAACACTGAAGCTTTCTTT. The chain uses TRBV5-1 and TRBJ1-1; the match to TRBD1 covers 9 bases. CDR3 size: 14 residues. Germline loops: CDR1 SGHRS, CDR2 YFSETQ. J was trimmed by 1 base and V by 4 bases; bases with no gene match: 2.

The chain carries TRBV29-1 and TRBJ1-2; 10 bases agree with TRBD1. Trimming cost V 5 bases and J 8 bases; bases outside gene matches: 14. The CDR3 loop spans 15 amino acids. In germline, CDR1 is SQVTM, CDR2 ANQGSEA. The CDR3 reads CSVRPGTGESPGYTF. DNA of the CDR3: TGCAGCGTTCGTCCCGGGACAGGGGAATCTCCCGGCTACACCTTC.

The chain recombines TRBV28 with TRBJ2-7; D may be TRBD2 (5 bases). In germline, CDR1 is MDHEN, CDR2 SYDVKM. This CDR3 is built from 14 residues. Deletions cut 6 bases from V and 3 bases from J, with 15 bases between. CDR3 residues: CASRVGNSFYEQYF. CDR3 nucleotide sequence: TGTGCCAGCAGGGTCGGGAACTCTTTCTACGAGCAGTACTTC.

This clone turned up a few times. The chain carries TRBV19 and TRBJ1-5; D not certain. This CDR3 region has 15 residues. Trimming took 3 bases from V and 1 from J, leaving 10 bases between them. The germline gives CDR1 LNHDA, CDR2 SQIVND (reference sequence). The CDR3 sequence: CASSISGKSNQPQHF. CDR3 nucleotides: TGTGCCAGTAGTATTTCGGGTAAAAGCAATCAGCCCCAGCATTTT.

The chain recombines TRBV7-9 with TRBJ1-1; D is unresolved. Germline CDR1 and CDR2: SEHNR and FQNEAQ (reference sequence). CDR3 size: 14 residues. The V and J ends lost 1 base and 4 bases respectively, with 10 bases between them. The CDR3 nucleotides are TGTGCCAGCAGCTTAGAAGGAGATAGCACTGAAGCTTTCTTT. As protein: CASSLEGDSTEAFF.

This clone rates as medium-sized (0.01 to 0.1%). The chain combines TRBV28 with TRBJ2-3; 7 bases line up with TRBD1. The CDR3 contains 15 residues. Germline V gene data show CDR1 as MDHEN and CDR2 as SYDVKM. With V trimmed by 6 bases and J by 1 base, 7 bases remained unmatched. The CDR3 here is CASSPLGQGTDTQYF. Written as DNA, the CDR3 is TGTGCCAGCAGCCCCTTAGGACAGGGCACAGATACGCAGTATTTT.

V usage is TRBV5-1 and J usage is TRBJ1-2, with 8 positions matching TRBD1. The V and J ends lost 5 bases and 6 bases, in that order; junction bases with no gene match: 18. The germline gives CDR1 SGHRS, CDR2 YFSETQ. The CDR3 loop spans 17 amino acids. The CDR3 DNA reads as TGCGCCAGCAGTTCTACAGGGGGATCGAGTCCCCTTAATGGCTACACCTTC. This codes for CASSSTGGSSPLNGYTF.

This CDR3 is CASSQGGHRVGEKLFF. Here the CDR3 DNA reads TGTGCCAGCAGCCAAGGGGGACATCGGGTGGGAGAAAAACTGTTTTTT. J is TRBJ1-4 and V is TRBV2, with D possibly matching TRBD1 (6 bases). The CDR3 contains 16 residues. CDR1 and CDR2 from the germline V gene are SNHLY and FYNNEI. Trimming pared 6 bases from V and 8 bases from J, leaving 22 bases between.

The V and J genes are TRBV6-2 or TRBV6-3 and TRBJ1-5, with D possibly matching TRBD1 (5 bases). V gave up 5 bases and J gave up 7 bases, with 21 bases separating them. The CDR3 totals 16 residues. Germline CDR1 is MNHEY and CDR2 is SVGEGT. CDR3 in DNA: TGTGCCAGCAGTCCGCGGGAGGGGAGAGAATCACAGCCCCAGCATTTT. Translation gives CASSPREGRESQPQHF.

This chain's CDR3 is CASTLGGWGSGELFF. In DNA form, the CDR3 reads TGTGCCAGCACCTTGGGGGGATGGGGTAGCGGGGAGCTGTTTTTT. This chain connects TRBV7-2 to TRBJ2-2; the D gene is possibly TRBD2 (6 bases). The CDR3 totals 15 residues. The V end was cut by 7 bases, the J end by 7 bases, with 19 bases between. In germline, CDR1 is SGHTA, CDR2 FQGNSA.

The genes are TRBV5-4 and TRBJ2-1; possibly TRBD2 for D (6 bases). V was trimmed by 0 bases and J by 7 bases, leaving 17 bases between them. Germline loops: CDR1 SGHNT, CDR2 YYREEE (reference sequence). This CDR3 comprises 16 residues. Here the CDR3 reads CASSLDGGSLGNEQFF. DNA of the CDR3: TGTGCCAGCAGCTTGGATGGAGGGAGTCTGGGTAATGAGCAGTTCTTC.

The chain combines TRBV5-1 with TRBJ1-2, with D unclear. The V gene lost 4 bases and the J gene lost 4 bases, with 14 bases spanning the gap. The CDR3 extends over 14 amino acids. The germline V gene encodes CDR1 SGHRS and CDR2 YFSETQ. The CDR3 reads CASSPSEGGYGYTF. The CDR3 DNA sequence: TGCGCCAGCAGCCCGAGTGAGGGCGGCTATGGCTACACCTTC.

V is TRBV5-3 and J is TRBJ2-7; D is ambiguous. TRBV5-3 carries the ORF label, with uncertain function. V was clipped by 1 base and J by 7 bases, with 15 bases between them. The CDR3 runs to 14 residues. CDR3 bases: TGTGCCAGAAGCTTGTTAACGGGTAAGGAGGAGCAGTACTTC. Encoded protein: CARSLLTGKEEQYF.

V is TRBV19 and J is TRBJ1-2; D unclear. Germline loops: CDR1 LNHDA, CDR2 SQIVND (reference sequence). The germline V and J ends were trimmed by 7 bases and 0 bases, with 9 bases remaining between them. This CDR3 contains 13 residues. CDR3 region: CASTPDPNYGYTF. In DNA, the CDR3 is TGTGCCAGTACTCCAGATCCTAACTATGGCTACACCTTC. Supplemented by reference TRBV19 and TRBJ1-2, the full variable domain reads DGGITQSPKYLFRKEGQNVTLSCEQNLNHDAMYWYRQDPGQGLRLIYYSQIVNDFQKGDIAEGYSVSREKKESFPLTVTSAQKNPTAFYLCASTPDPNYGYTFGSGTRLTVV.

CDR3 sequence reads: CASSYYGGTQYF. In nucleotides, the CDR3 is TGTGCCAGCAGTTACTACGGAGGGACCCAGTACTTC. The chain recombines TRBV6-5 with TRBJ2-5; perhaps TRBD2 as D (5 bases). Germline assignment: CDR1 MNHEY and CDR2 SVGAGI. V gave up 1 base and J gave up 7 bases, with 7 bases separating them. The length of the CDR3 is 12 residues.

The chain recombines TRBV2 with TRBJ1-4; D not resolved. CDR1 is SNHLY, CDR2 FYNNEI, per germline. The V and J ends lost 5 bases and 3 bases respectively, with 10 bases between them. The CDR3 is 14 amino acids. Here the CDR3 DNA reads TGTGCCAGCAGTAAAAACACACCTAATGAAAAACTGTTTTTT. Amino acid sequence: CASSKNTPNEKLFF. The full variable domain, in which reference TRBV2 and TRBJ1-4 provide the parts outside the CDR3, is EPEVTQTPSHQVTQMGQEVILRCVPISNHLYFYWYRQILGQKVEFLVSFYNNEISEKSEIFDDQFSVERPDGSNFTLKIRSTKLEDSAMYFCASSKNTPNEKLFFGSGTQLSVL.

The chain joins TRBV5-1 to TRBJ1-2, with a weak D call TRBD1 (6 bases). Germline values: CDR1 SGHRS, CDR2 YFSETQ. V dropped 2 bases and J dropped 8 bases, with 16 bases sitting between them. This CDR3 contains 14 residues. CDR3 residues: CASSFSGAVRGYTF. CDR3 in DNA: TGCGCCAGCAGCTTTTCAGGGGCTGTGCGGGGCTACACCTTC.

The gene calls are TRBV28 and TRBJ1-1; D is undetermined. The CDR3 extends over 12 amino acids. The germline CDR1 and CDR2 sequences are MDHEN and SYDVKM. Trimming shortened V by 5 bases and J by 9 bases, and 13 bases separated the two germline ends. The CDR3 DNA is TGTGCCAGCAGTCCCCGAGGTTTAAAAGCTTTCTTT. This sequence encodes CASSPRGLKAFF.

This clone has only one observation. The J gene is TRBJ1-2, the V gene TRBV20-1; no definite D call. The CDR3 loop spans 11 amino acids. Germline lookup yields CDR1 DFQATT and CDR2 SNEGSKA (reference sequence). CDR3: CRAKSLYGYTF. The CDR3 DNA is TGCAGAGCAAAATCTCTCTATGGCTACACCTTC.

CDR3 bases: TGCGCCAGCAGCTTGGACACGTATGGCTACACCTTC. This encodes CASSLDTYGYTF. The genes are TRBV5-1 and TRBJ1-2, with no clear D. V dropped 0 bases and J dropped 5 bases, with 5 bases sitting between them. There are 12 residues in the CDR3. From germline, CDR1 is SGHRS and CDR2 YFSETQ.

V and J are TRBV19 and TRBJ1-2; D gene ambiguous. CDR3 length: 14 residues. The germline CDR1 and CDR2 sequences are LNHDA and SQIVND (reference sequence). V lost 3 bases to trimming and J lost 8 bases, with 16 bases between them. CDR3 loop: CASSMIIGGYGYTF. Written as DNA, the CDR3 is TGTGCCAGTAGTATGATTATAGGAGGGTACGGCTACACCTTC.

The chain is built from TRBV28 and TRBJ2-3; a possible D gene is TRBD2 (5 bases). V was pared by 5 bases and J by 5 bases, with 8 bases between. Germline CDR1 MDHEN, CDR2 SYDVKM. This CDR3 spans 12 amino acids. This CDR3 reads CASSPRGDTQYF. As DNA, the CDR3 is TGTGCCAGCAGTCCCCGGGGAGATACGCAGTATTTT.

The rearrangement links TRBV27 to TRBJ2-7; 7 nucleotides align to TRBD2. With V trimmed by 0 bases and J by 1 base, 3 bases remained unmatched. This CDR3 has 15 amino acids. Per germline, CDR1 MNHEY and CDR2 SMNVEV (reference sequence). CDR3 in amino acids: CASSLSAGASYEQYF. CDR3 in DNA: TGTGCCAGCAGTTTATCCGCGGGAGCTTCCTACGAGCAGTACTTC.

The chain uses TRBV9 and TRBJ2-3, with 10 bases matching TRBD2. Losses at the gene ends were 4 bases for V and 7 bases for J; bases not matched to a gene: 9. The CDR3 contains 15 residues. The germline V gene encodes CDR1 SGDLS and CDR2 YYNGEE. CDR3 sequence reads: CASSPQAGGSYTQYF. The CDR3 bases are TGTGCCAGCAGCCCCCAAGCGGGAGGGTCATATACGCAGTATTTT.